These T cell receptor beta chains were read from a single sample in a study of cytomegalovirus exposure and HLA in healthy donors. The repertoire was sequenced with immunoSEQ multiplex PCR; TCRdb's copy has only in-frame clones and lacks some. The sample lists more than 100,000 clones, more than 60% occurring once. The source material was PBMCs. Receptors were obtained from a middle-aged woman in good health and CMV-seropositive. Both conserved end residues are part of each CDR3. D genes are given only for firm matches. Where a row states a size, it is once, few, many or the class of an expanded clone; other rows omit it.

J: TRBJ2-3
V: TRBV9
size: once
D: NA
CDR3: CASSVETSTDTQYF
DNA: TGTGCCAGCAGCGTAGAGACTAGCACAGATACGCAGTATTTT

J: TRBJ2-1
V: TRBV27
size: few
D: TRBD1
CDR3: CASSFPTLTGGNEQFF
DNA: TGTGCCAGCAGTTTCCCCACTCTGACAGGGGGCAATGAGCAGTTCTTC

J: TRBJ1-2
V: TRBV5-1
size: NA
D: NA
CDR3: CASSLELSSGYGYTF
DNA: TGCGCCAGCAGCTTGGAATTGTCGTCAGGTTATGGCTACACCTTC

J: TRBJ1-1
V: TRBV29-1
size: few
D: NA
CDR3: CSVNQGGTEAFF
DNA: TGCAGCGTCAATCAGGGTGGAACTGAAGCTTTCTTT

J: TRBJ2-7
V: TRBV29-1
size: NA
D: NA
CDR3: CSVDQGRNEQYF
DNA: TGCAGCGTTGATCAGGGTAGGAACGAGCAGTACTTC

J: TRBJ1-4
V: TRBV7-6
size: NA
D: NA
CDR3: CASSRTDSFNEKLFF
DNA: TGTGCCAGCAGCCGCACGGACAGCTTTAATGAAAAACTGTTTTTT

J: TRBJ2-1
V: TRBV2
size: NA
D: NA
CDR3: CASSSGADRPYNEQFF
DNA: TGTGCCAGCAGCAGCGGTGCGGACCGGCCCTACAATGAGCAGTTCTTC

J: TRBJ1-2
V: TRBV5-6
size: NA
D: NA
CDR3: CASSSTVHYGYPF
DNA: TGTGCCAGCAGCTCGACAGTCCACTATGGCTACCCCTTC

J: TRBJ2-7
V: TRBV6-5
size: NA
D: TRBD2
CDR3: CASSSNGLAAVEQYF
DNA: TGTGCCAGCAGCTCAAACGGACTAGCGGCAGTCGAGCAGTACTTC

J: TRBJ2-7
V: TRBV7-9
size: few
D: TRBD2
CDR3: CASSLASGRAREQYF
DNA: TGTGCCAGCAGCTTAGCGAGCGGGAGGGCCCGCGAGCAGTACTTC

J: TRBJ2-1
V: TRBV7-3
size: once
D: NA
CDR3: CASSFSGSYNEQFF
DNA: TGTGCCAGCAGCTTTAGCGGCTCCTACAATGAGCAGTTCTTC